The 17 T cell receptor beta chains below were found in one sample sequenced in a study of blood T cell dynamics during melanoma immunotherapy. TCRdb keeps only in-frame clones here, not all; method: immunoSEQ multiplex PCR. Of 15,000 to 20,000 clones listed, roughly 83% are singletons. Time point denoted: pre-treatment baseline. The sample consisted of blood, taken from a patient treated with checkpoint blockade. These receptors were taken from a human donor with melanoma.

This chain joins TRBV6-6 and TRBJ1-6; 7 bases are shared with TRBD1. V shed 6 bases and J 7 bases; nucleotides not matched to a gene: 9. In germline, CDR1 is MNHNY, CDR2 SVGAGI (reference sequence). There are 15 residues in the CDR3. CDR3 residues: CASSLTGKGNSPLHF. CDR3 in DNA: TGTGCCAGCAGCCTGACAGGGAAAGGCAATTCACCCCTCCACTTT.

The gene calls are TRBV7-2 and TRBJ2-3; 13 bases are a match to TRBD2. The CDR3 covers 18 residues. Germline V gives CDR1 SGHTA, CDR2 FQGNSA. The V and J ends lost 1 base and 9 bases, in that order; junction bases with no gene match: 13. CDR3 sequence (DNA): TGTGCCAGCAGCTTAGAGCTGGGACTAGCGGGACTATCCGGAACGCAGTATTTT. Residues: CASSLELGLAGLSGTQYF.

The CDR3 region is CASRPPGATSYEQYF. The DNA of the CDR3 is TGTGCCAGCAGACCCCCGGGAGCTACCTCCTACGAGCAGTACTTC. V gene TRBV5-6 combines with J gene TRBJ2-7; D is perhaps TRBD2 (6 bases). This CDR3 has 15 residues. V lost 5 bases and J 0 bases, leaving 15 bases between the germline ends. Germline CDR1 and CDR2: SGHDT and YYEEEE.

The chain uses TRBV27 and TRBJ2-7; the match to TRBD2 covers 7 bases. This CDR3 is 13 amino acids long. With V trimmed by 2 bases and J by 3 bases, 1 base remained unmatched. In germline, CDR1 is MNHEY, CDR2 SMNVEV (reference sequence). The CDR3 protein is CASSLRTSYEQYF. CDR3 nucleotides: TGTGCCAGCAGTTTAAGGACTAGCTACGAGCAGTACTTC.

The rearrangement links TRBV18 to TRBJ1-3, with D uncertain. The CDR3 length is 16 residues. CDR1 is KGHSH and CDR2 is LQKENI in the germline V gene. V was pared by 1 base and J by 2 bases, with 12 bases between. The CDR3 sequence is CASSPRAQRTGNTIYF. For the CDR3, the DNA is TGTGCCAGCTCACCACGAGCTCAAAGGACTGGAAACACCATATATTTT.

This chain's CDR3 is CASSLNEAPATNEKLFF. Here the CDR3 DNA reads TGTGCCAGCAGCTTGAACGAGGCCCCTGCAACTAATGAAAAACTGTTTTTT. The chain links TRBV5-4 to TRBJ1-4; the D is unclear. Germline loops: CDR1 SGHNT, CDR2 YYREEE (reference sequence). CDR3 length: 17 residues. Trimming removed 1 base from V and 0 bases from J, with 13 bases in between.

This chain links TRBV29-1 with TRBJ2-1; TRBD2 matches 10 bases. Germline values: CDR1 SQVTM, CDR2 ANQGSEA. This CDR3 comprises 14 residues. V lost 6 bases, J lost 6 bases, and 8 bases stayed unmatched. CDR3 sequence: CSVTASGRINEQFF. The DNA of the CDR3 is TGCAGCGTGACCGCTAGCGGGAGAATCAATGAGCAGTTCTTC.

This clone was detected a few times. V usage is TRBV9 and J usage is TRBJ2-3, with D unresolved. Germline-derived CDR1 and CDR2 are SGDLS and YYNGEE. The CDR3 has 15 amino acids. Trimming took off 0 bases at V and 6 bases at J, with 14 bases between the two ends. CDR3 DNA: TGTGCCAGCAGCGTAGGGGTCACGTCTCCGGATACGCAGTATTTT. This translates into CASSVGVTSPDTQYF.

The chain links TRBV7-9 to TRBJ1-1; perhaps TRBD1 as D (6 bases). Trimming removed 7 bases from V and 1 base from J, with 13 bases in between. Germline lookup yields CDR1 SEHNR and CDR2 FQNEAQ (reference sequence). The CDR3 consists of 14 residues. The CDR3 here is CASIPTGKNTEAFF. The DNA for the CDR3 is TGTGCCAGCATCCCAACAGGGAAGAACACTGAAGCTTTCTTT.

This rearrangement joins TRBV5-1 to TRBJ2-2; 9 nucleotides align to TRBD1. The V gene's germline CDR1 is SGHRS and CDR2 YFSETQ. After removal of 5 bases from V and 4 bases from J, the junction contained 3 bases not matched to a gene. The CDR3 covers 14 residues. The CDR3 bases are TGCGCCAGCAGACAGGGGGCGCGCACCGGGGAGCTGTTTTTT. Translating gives CASRQGARTGELFF.

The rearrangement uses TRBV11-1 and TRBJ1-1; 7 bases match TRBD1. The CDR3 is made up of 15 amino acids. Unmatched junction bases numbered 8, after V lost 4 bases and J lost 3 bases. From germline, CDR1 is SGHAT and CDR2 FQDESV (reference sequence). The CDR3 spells CASSSSTGAHTEAFF. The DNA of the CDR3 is TGTGCCAGCAGCTCCTCTACAGGGGCACACACTGAAGCTTTCTTT.

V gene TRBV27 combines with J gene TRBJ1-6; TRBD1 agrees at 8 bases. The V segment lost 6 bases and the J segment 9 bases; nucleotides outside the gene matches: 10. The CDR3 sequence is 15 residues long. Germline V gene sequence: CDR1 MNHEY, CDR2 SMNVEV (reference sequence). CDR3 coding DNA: TGTGCCAGCAGAGATAGGGACAGGAGACCTTCACCCCTCCACTTT. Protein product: CASRDRDRRPSPLHF.

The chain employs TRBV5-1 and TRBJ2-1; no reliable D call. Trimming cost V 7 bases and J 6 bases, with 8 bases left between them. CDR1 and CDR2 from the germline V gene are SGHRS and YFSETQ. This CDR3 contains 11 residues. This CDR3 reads CASASANEQFF. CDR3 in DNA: TGCGCCAGCGCCTCCGCCAATGAGCAGTTCTTC.

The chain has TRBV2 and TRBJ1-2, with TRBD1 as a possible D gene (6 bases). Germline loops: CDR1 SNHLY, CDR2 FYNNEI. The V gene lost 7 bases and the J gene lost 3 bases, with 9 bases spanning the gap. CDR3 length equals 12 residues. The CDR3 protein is CASKRTDYGYTF. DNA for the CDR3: TGTGCCAGCAAGAGGACAGACTATGGCTACACCTTC.

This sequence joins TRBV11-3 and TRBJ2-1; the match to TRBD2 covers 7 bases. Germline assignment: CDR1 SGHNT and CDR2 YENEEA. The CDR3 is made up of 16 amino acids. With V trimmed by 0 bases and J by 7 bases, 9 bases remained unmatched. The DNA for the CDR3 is TGTGCCAGCAGCTTAGAATGGCGGGAGAGGGGTAATGAGCAGTTCTTC. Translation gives CASSLEWRERGNEQFF. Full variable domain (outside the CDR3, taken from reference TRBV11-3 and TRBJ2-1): EAGVVQSPRYKIIEKKQPVAFWCNPISGHNTLYWYLQNLGQGPELLIRYENEEAVDDSQLPKDRFSAERLKGVDSTLKIQPAELGDSAVYLCASSLEWRERGNEQFFGPGTRLTVL.

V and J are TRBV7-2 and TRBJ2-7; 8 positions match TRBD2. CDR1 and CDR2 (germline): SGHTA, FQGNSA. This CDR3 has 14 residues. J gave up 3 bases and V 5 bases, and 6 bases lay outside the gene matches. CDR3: CASSETSDHYEQYF. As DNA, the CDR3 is TGTGCCAGCAGCGAGACTAGCGATCACTACGAGCAGTACTTC.

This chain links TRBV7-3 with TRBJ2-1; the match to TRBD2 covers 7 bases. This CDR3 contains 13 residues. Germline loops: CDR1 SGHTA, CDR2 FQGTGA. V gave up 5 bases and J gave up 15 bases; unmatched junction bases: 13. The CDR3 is CASSPAPLREWFF. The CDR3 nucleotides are TGTGCCAGCAGCCCCGCCCCGTTGCGGGAGTGGTTCTTC.